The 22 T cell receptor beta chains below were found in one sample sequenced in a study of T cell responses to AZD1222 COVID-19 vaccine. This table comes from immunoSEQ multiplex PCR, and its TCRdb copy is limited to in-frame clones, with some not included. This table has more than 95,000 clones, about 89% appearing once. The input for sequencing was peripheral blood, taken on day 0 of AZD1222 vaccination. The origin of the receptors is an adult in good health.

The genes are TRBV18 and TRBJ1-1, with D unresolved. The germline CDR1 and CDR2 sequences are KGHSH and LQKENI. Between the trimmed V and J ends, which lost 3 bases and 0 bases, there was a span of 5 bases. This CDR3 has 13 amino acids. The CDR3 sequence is CASSPSVNTEAFF. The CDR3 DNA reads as TGTGCCAGCTCACCCTCAGTGAACACTGAAGCTTTCTTT.

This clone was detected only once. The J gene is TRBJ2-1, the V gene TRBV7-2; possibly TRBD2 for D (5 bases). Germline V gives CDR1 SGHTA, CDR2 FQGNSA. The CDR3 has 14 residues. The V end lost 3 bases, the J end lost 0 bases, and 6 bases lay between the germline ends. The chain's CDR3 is CASSFGSSYNEQFF. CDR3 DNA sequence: TGTGCCAGCAGCTTTGGGAGCTCCTACAATGAGCAGTTCTTC.

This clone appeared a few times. The CDR3 coding sequence is TGTGCCAGCAGCCAAGGGACTATGAATTCACCCCTCCACTTT. This translates into CASSQGTMNSPLHF. The chain links TRBV3-1 (or the pseudogene TRBV3-2) to TRBJ1-6; no reliable D call. Trimming pared 1 base from V and 7 bases from J, leaving 8 bases between. Germline lookup yields CDR1 LGHDT and CDR2 YNNKEL (reference sequence). The CDR3 length is 14 residues.

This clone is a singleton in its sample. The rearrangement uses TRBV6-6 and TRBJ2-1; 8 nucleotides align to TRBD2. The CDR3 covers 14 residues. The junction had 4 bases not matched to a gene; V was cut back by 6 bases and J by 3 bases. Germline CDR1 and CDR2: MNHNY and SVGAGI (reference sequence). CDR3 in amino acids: CASRIAGYYNEQFF. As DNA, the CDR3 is TGTGCCAGCAGGATAGCGGGGTACTACAATGAGCAGTTCTTC.

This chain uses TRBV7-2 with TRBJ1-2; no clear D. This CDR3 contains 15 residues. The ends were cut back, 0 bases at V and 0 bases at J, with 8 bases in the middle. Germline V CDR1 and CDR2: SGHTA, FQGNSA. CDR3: CASSLAAEPNYGYTF. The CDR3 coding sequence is TGTGCCAGCAGCTTAGCGGCAGAACCTAACTATGGCTACACCTTC.

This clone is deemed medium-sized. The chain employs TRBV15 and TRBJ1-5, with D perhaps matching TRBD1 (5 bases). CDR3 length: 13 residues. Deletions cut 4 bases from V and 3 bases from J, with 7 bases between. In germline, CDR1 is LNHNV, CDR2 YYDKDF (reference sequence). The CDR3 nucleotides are TGTGCCACCAGCACAGGGTTCAATCAGCCCCAGCATTTT. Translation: CATSTGFNQPQHF.

CDR3 amino acids: CASSPGLAGGPNEQFF. CDR3 in DNA: TGTGCCAGTAGTCCAGGACTAGCGGGAGGGCCAAATGAGCAGTTCTTC. The rearrangement joins TRBV19 to TRBJ2-1; 15 positions agree with TRBD2. The V segment lost 5 bases and the J segment 7 bases; nucleotides outside the gene matches: 6. Germline CDR1 reads LNHDA; CDR2 reads SQIVND (reference sequence). This CDR3 contains 16 residues.

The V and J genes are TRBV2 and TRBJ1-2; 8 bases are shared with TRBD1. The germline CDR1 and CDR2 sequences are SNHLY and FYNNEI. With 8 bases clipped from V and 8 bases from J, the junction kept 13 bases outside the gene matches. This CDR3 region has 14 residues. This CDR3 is CASGGQGALGGYTF. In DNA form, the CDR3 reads TGTGCCAGCGGCGGACAGGGCGCCTTGGGGGGCTACACCTTC.

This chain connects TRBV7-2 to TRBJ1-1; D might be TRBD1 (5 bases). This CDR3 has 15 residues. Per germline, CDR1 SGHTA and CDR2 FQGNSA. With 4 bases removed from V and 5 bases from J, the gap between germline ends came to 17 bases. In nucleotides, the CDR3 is TGTGCCAGCAGCTGGACCGGGACGGGAGAGACTGAAGCTTTCTTT. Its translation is CASSWTGTGETEAFF.

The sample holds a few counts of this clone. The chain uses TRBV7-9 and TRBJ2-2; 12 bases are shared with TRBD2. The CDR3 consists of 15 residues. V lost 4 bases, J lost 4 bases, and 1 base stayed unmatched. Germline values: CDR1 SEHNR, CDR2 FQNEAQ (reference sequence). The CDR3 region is CASSSGLAGTGELFF. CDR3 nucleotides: TGTGCCAGCAGCTCGGGACTAGCGGGCACCGGGGAGCTGTTTTTT.

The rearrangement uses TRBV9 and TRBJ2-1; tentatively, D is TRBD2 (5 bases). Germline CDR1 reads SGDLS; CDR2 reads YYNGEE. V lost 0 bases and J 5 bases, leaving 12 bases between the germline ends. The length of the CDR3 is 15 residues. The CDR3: CASSVALEVHNEQFF. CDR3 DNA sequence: TGTGCCAGCAGCGTAGCACTAGAGGTCCACAATGAGCAGTTCTTC.

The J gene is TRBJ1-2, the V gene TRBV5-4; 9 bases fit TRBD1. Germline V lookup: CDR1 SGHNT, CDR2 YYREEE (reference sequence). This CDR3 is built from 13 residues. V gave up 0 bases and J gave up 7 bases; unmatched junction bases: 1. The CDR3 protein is CASSLDRGLGYTF. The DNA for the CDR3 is TGTGCCAGCAGCTTGGACAGGGGGCTTGGCTACACCTTC.

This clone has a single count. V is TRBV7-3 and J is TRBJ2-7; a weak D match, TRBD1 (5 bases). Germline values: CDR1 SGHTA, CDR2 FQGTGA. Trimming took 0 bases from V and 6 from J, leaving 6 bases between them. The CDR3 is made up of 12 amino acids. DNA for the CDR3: TGTGCCAGCAGCTTAACAGGGGCCGAGCAGTACTTC. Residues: CASSLTGAEQYF.

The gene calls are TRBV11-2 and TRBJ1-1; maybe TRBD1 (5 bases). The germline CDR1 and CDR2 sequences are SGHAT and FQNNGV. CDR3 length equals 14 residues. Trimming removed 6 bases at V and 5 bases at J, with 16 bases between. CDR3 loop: CASSLGTLSTEAFF. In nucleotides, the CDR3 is TGTGCCAGCAGTCTTGGGACCTTATCGACTGAAGCTTTCTTT.

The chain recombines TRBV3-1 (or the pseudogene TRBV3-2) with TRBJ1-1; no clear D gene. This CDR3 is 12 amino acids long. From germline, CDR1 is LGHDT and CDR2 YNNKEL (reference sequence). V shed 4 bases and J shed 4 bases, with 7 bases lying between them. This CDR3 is CASSLQFTEAFF. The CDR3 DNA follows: TGTGCCAGCAGCCTCCAGTTCACTGAAGCTTTCTTT.

This chain's CDR3 is CASSQGHKETQYF. Written as DNA, the CDR3 is TGTGCCAGCAGCCAAGGACATAAAGAGACCCAGTACTTC. The chain uses TRBV7-3 and TRBJ2-5, with D tentatively TRBD1 (5 bases). The CDR3 has 13 residues. From germline, CDR1 is SGHTA and CDR2 FQGTGA. Trimming removed 5 bases from V and 3 bases from J, with 10 bases in between.

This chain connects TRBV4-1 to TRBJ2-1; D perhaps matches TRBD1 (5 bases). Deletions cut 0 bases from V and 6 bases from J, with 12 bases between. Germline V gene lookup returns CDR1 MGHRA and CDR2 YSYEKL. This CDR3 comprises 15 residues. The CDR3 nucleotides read TGCGCCAGCAGCCAAGATTTCAGGGTTACCAATGAGCAGTTCTTC. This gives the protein CASSQDFRVTNEQFF.

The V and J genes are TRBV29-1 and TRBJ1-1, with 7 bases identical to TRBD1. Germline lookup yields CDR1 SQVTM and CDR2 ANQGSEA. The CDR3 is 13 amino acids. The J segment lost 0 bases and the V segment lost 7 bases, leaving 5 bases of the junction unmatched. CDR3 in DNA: TGCAGCGCGCGGGACAGTTTGAACACTGAAGCTTTCTTT. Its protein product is CSARDSLNTEAFF.

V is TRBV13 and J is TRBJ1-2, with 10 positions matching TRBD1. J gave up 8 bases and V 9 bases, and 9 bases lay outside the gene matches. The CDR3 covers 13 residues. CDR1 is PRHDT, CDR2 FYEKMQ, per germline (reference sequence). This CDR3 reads CASRRTGGDGYTF. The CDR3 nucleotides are TGTGCCAGTCGTCGGACAGGGGGGGACGGCTACACCTTC.

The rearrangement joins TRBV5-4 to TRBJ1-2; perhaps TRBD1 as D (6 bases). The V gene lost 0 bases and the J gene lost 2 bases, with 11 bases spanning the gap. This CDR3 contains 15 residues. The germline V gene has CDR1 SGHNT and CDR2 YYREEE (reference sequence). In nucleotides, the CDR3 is TGTGCCAGCAGCTTGGTTATGCAGGGGAACTATGGCTACACCTTC. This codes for CASSLVMQGNYGYTF.

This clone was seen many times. CDR3 in amino acids: CASSTSDAYGYTF. In nucleotides, the CDR3 is TGTGCCAGTAGTACCTCGGATGCATATGGCTACACCTTC. This rearrangement joins TRBV19 to TRBJ1-2; D gene ambiguous. This CDR3 spans 13 amino acids. The V end was cut by 4 bases, the J end by 5 bases, with 11 bases between. CDR1 is LNHDA, CDR2 SQIVND, per germline (reference sequence).

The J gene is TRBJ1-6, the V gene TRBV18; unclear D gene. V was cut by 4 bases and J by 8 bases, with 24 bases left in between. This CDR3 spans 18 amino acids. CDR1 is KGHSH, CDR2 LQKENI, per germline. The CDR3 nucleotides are TGTGCCAGCTCACTGTTGGCGACACAACCACCCTTGGATTCACCCCTCCACTTT. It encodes CASSLLATQPPLDSPLHF.